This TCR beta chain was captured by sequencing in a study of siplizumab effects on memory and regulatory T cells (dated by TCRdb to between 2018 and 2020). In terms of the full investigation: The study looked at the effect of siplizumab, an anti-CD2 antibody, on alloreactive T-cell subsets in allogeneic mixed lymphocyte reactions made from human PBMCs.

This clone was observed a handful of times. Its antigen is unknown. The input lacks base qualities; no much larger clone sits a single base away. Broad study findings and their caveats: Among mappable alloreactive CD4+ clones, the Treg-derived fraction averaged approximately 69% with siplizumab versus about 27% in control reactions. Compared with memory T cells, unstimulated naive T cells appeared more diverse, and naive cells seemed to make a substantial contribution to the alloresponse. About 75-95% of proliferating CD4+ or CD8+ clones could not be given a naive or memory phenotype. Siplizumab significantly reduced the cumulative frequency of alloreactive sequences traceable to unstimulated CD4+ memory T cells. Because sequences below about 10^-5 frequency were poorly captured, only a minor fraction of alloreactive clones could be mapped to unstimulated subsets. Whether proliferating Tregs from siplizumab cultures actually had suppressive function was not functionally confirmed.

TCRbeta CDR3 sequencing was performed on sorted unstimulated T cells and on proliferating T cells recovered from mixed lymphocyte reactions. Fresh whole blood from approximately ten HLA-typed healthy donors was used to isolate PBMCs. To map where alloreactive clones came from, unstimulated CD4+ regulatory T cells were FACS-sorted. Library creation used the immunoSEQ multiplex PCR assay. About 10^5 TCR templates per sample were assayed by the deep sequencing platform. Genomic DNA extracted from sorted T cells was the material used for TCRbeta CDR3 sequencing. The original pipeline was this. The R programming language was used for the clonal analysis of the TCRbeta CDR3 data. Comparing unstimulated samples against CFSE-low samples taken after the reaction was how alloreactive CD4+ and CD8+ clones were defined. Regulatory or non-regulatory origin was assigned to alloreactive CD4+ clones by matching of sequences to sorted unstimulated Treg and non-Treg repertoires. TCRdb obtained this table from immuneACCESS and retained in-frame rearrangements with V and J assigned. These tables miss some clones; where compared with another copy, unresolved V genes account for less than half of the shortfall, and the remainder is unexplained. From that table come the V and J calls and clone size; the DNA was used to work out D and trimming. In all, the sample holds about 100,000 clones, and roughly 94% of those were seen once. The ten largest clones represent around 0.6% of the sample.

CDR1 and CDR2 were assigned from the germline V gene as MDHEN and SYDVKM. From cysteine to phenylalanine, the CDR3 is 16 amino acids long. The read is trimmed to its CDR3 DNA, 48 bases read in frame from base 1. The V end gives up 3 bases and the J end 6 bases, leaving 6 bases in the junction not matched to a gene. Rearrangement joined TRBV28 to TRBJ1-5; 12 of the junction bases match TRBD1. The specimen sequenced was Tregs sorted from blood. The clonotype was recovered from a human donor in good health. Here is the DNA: TGTGCCAGCAGTTTTATTGGGACAGGGGGCCTTCAGCCCCAGCATTTT. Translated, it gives CASSFIGTGGLQPQHF.